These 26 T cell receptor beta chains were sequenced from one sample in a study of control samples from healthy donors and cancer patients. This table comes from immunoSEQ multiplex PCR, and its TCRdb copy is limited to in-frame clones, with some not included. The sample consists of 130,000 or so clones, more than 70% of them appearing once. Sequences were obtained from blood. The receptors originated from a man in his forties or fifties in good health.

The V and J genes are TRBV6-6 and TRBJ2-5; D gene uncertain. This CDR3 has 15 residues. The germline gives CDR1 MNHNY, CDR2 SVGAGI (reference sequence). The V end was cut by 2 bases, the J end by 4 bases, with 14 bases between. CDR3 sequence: CASSYGVPSSETQYF. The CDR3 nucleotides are TGTGCCAGCAGTTACGGGGTACCATCGTCAGAGACCCAGTACTTC.

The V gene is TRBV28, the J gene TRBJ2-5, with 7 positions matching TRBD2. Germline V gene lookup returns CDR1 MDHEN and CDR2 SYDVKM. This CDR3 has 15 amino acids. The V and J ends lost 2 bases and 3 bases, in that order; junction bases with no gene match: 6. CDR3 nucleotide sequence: TGTGCCAGCAGTTTAATAGCTGCGGGGGAAGAGACCCAGTACTTC. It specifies CASSLIAAGEETQYF.

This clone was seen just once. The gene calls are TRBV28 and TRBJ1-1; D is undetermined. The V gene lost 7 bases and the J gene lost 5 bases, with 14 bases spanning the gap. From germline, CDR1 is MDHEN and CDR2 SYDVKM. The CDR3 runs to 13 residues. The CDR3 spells CASTLGFATEAFF. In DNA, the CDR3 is TGTGCCAGCACTCTGGGATTTGCAACTGAAGCTTTCTTT.

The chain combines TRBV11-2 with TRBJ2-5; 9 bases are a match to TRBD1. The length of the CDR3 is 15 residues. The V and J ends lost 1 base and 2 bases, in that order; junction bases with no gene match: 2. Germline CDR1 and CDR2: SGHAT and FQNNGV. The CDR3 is CASSLGDRGQETQYF. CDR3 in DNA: TGTGCCAGCAGCTTAGGCGACAGGGGGCAAGAGACCCAGTACTTC.

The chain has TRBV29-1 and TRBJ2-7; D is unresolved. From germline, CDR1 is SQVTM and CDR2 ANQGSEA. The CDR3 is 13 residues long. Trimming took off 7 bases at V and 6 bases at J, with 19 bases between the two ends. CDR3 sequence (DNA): TGCAGCGCCGAACAGAGTTCCGCCGCCGAGCAGTACTTC. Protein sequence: CSAEQSSAAEQYF.

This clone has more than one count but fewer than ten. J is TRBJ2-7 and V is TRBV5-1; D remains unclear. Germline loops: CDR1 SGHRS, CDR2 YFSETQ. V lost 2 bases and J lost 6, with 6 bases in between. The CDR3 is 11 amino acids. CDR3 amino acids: CASSFLSEQYF. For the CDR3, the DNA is TGCGCCAGCAGCTTTTTGTCCGAGCAGTACTTC.

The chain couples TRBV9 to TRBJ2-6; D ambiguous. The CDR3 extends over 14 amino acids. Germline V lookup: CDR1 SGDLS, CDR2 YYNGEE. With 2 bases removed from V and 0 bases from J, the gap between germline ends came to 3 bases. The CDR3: CASSVPSGANVLTF. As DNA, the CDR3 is TGTGCCAGCAGCGTTCCCTCTGGGGCCAACGTCCTGACTTTC.

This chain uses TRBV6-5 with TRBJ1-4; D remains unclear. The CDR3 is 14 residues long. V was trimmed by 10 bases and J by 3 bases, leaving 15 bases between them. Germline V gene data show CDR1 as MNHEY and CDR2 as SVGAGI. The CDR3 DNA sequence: TGTGCCACCCACAACGAGGTTCCTAATGAAAAACTGTTTTTT. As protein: CATHNEVPNEKLFF.

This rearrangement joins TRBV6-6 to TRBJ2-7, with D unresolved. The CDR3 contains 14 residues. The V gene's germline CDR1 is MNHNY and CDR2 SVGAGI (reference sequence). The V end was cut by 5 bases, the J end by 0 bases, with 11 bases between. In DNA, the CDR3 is TGTGCCAGCAGTCCACGACGGTACTCCTACGAGCAGTACTTC. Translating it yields CASSPRRYSYEQYF.

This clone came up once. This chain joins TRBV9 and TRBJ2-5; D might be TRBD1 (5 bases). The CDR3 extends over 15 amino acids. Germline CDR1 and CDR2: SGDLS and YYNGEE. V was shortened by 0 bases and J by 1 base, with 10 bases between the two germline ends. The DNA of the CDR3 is TGTGCCAGCAGCGTAGGGCAGGGCCCCCAAGAGACCCAGTACTTC. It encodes CASSVGQGPQETQYF.

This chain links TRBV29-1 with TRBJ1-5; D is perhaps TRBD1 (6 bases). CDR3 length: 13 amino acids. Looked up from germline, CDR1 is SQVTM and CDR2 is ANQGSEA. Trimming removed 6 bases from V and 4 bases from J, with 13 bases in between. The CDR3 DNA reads TGCAGCGTCAGAAACGACAGGAATCAGCCCCAGCATTTT. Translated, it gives CSVRNDRNQPQHF.

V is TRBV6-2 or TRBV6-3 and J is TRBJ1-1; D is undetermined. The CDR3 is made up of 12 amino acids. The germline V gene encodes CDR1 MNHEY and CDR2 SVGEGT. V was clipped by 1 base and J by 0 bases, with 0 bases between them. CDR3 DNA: TGTGCCAGCAGTTACTTGAACACTGAAGCTTTCTTT. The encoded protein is CASSYLNTEAFF.

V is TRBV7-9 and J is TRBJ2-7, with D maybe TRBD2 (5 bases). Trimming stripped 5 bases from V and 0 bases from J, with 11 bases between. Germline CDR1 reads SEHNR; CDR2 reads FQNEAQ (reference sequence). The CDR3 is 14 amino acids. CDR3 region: CASSPTSNSYEQYF. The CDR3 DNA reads TGTGCCAGCAGCCCAACTAGTAACTCCTACGAGCAGTACTTC. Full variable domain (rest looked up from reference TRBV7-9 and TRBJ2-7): DTGVSQNPRHKITKRGQNVTFRCDPISEHNRLYWYRQTLGQGPEFLTYFQNEAQLEKSRLLSDRFSAERPKGSFSTLEIQRTEQGDSAMYLCASSPTSNSYEQYFGPGTRLTVT.

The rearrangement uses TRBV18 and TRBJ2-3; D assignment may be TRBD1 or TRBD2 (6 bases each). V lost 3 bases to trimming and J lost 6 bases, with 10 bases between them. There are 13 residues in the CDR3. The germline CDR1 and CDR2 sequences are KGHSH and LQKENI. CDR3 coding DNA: TGTGCCAGCTCACCTTGGGGGGCCGATACGCAGTATTTT. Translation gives CASSPWGADTQYF.

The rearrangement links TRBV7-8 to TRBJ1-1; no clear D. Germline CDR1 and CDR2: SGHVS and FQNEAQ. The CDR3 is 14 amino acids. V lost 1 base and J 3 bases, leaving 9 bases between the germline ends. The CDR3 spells CASSLGRADTEAFF. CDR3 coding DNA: TGTGCCAGCAGCTTAGGAAGGGCTGACACTGAAGCTTTCTTT.

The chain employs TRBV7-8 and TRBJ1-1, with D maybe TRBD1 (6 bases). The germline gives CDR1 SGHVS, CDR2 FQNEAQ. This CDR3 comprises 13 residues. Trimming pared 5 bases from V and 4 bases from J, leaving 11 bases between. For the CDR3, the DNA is TGTGCCAGCAGCGCCCGACAGGCCACTGAAGCTTTCTTT. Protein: CASSARQATEAFF.

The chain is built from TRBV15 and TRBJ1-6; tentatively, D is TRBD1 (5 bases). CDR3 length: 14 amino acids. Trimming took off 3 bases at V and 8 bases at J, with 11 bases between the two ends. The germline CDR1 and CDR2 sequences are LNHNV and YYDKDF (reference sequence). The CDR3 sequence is CATSRTAKDSPLHF. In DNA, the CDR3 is TGTGCCACCAGCAGGACAGCGAAGGATTCACCCCTCCACTTT.

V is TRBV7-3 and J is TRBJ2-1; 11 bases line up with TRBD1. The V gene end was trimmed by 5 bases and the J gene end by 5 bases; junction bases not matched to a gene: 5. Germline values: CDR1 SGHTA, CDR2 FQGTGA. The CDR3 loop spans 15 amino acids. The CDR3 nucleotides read TGTGCCAGCAGCCATACGGGACAGGGGGACAATGAGCAGTTCTTC. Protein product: CASSHTGQGDNEQFF.

The CDR3 DNA reads TGCGCCAGTTCCAGAGGGATTAACTATGGCTACACCTTC. Translated: CASSRGINYGYTF. The V and J genes are TRBV10-1 and TRBJ1-2; D ambiguous. The V and J ends lost 9 bases and 1 base respectively, with 12 bases between them. The CDR3 sequence is 13 residues long. Germline V gene sequence: CDR1 WNHNN, CDR2 SYGVQD (reference sequence).

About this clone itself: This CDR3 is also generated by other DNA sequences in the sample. CDR3 amino acids: CASSERVSNQPQHF. The CDR3 DNA reads as TGCGCCAGCAGTGAGCGGGTTAGCAATCAGCCCCAGCATTTT. The genes are TRBV10-2 and TRBJ1-5; D is uncertain. Germline CDR1 is WSHSY and CDR2 is SAAADI. The V end lost 2 bases, the J end lost 0 bases, and 5 bases lay between the germline ends. This CDR3 has 14 residues.

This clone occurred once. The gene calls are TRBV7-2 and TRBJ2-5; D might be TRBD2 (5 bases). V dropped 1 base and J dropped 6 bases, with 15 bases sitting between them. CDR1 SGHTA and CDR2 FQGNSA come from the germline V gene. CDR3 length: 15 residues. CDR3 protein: CASSLGWGDRKTQYF. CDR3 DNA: TGTGCCAGCAGCTTAGGATGGGGAGATCGGAAGACCCAGTACTTC.

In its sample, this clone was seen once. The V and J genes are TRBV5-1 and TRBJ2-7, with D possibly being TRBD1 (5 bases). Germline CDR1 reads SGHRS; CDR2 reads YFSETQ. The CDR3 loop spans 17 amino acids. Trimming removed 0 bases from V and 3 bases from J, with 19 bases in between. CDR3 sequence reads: CASSLAGGPQGYYEQYF. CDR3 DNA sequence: TGCGCCAGCAGCTTGGCTGGTGGACCCCAGGGATACTACGAGCAGTACTTC.

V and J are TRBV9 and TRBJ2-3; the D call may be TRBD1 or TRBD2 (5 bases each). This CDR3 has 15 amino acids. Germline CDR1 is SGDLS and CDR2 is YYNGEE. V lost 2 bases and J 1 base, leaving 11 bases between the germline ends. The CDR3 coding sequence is TGTGCCAGCAGCGTCCGGGGACGCCGCACAGATACGCAGTATTTT. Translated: CASSVRGRRTDTQYF.

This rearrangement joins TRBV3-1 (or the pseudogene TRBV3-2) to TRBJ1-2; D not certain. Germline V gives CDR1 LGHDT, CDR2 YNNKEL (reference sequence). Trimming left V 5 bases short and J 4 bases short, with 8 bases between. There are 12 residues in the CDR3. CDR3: CASSNGIYGYTF. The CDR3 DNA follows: TGTGCCAGCAGCAATGGGATCTATGGCTACACCTTC.

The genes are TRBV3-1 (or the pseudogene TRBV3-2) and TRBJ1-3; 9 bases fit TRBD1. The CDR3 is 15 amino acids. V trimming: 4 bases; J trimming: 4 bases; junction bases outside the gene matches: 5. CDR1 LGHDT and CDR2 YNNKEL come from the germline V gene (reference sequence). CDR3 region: CASSLRTGGGNTIYF. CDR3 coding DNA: TGTGCCAGCAGCCTAAGAACAGGGGGCGGAAACACCATATATTTT.

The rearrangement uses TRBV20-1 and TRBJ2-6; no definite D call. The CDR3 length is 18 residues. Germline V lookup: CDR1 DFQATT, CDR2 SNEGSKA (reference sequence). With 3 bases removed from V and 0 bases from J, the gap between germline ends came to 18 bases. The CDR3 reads CSASPPGLEFSGANVLTF. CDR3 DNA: TGCAGTGCTAGTCCACCGGGTCTTGAGTTCTCTGGGGCCAACGTCCTGACTTTC.